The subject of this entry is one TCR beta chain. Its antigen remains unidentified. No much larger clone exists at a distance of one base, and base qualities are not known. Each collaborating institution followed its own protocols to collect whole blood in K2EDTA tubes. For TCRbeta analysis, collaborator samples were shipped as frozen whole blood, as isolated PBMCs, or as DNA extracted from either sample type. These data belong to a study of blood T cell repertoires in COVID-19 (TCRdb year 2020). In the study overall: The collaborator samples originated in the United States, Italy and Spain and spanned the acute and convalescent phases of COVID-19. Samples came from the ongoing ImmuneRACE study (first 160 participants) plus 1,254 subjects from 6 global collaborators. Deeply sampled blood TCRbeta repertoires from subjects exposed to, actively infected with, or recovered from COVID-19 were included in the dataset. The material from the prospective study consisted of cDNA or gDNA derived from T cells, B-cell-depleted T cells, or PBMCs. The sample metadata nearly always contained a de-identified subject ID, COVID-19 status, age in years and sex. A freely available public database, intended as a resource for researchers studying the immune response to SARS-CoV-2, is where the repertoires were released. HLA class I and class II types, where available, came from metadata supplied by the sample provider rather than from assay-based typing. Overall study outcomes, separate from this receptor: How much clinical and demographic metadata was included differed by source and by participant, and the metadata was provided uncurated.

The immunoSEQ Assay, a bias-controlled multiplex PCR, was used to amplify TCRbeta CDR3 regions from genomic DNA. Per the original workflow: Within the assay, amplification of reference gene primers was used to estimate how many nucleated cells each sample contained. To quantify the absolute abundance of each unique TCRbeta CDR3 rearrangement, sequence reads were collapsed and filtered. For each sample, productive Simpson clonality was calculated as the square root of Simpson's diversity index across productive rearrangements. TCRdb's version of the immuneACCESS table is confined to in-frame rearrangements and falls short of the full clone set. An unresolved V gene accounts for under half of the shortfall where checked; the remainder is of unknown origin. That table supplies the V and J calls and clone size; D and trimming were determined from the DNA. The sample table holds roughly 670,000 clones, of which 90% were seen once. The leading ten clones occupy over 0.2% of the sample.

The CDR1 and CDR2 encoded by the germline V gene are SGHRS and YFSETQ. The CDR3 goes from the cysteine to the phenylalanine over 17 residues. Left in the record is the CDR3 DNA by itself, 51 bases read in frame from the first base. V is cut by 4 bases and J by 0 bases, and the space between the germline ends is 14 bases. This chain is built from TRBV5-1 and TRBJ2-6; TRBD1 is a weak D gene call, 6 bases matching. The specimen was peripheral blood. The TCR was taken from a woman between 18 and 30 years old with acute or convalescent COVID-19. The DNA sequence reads TGCGCCAGCAGCAAGGACAGATACCTCTCTGGGGCCAACGTCCTGACTTTC. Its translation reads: CASSKDRYLSGANVLTF. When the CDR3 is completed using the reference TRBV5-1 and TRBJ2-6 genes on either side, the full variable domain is KAGVTQTPRYLIKTRGQQVTLSCSPISGHRSVSWYQQTPGQGLQFLFEYFSETQRNKGNFPGRFSGRQFSNSRSEMNVSTLELGDSALYLCASSKDRYLSGANVLTFGAGSRLTVL.